In this sample, the clone carrying this TCR beta chain turned up a few times. Its antigen is undetermined. Libraries for TCRalpha and TCRbeta carried sample barcodes and unique molecular identifiers via 5'RACE. TCRdb processed the 5' RACE reads anew with MiXCR; each CDR3 protein has one entry. The table has over 350,000 distinct CDR3 sequences, 20% to 25% seen once. The CDR3 loop spans 16 amino acids. Germline loops: CDR1 SGDLS, CDR2 YYNGEE. The V end lost 3 bases, the J end lost 1 base, and 16 bases lay between the germline ends. This sample is part of a study of T-cell memory formation after mild COVID-19. Overall study results and limits: Contracting clones from day 15 to 85 had balanced CD4/CD8; later expanders favoured CD4+. CD8+ contracting clones occupied EMRA, while CD4+ ones occupied mainly CM and EM. In pre-infection memory, a portion of responding clones appeared, which suggested that cross-reactive memory joined.

This TCR was recovered from an adult woman who had mild COVID-19 (a few samples of this study predate the infection). Cell type and time point are not known. The source material was PBMCs or a T cell subset sorted from them (not recorded which). The chain combines TRBV9 with TRBJ1-1; D remains ambiguous. DNA of the CDR3: TGTGCCAGCAGCGCCACCTTAGCCCAGGCGAACACTGAAGCTTTCTTT. Translated: CASSATLAQANTEAFF.